The 4 T cell receptor beta chains given below trace back to one sample, sequenced in a study of blood T cell repertoires in COVID-19. Sequencing was performed with immunoSEQ multiplex PCR; in TCRdb, only in-frame clones are kept and a portion is missing. Here the sample spans 350,000 to 450,000 clones, approximately 90% being singletons. Sequencing was done on a sample of peripheral blood. The receptors shown here come from a middle-aged woman with COVID-19, enrolled during active disease.

The chain employs TRBV6-6 and TRBJ2-1, with D unclear. V was pared by 5 bases and J by 4 bases, with 6 bases between. Germline-derived CDR1 and CDR2 are MNHNY and SVGAGI (reference sequence). This CDR3 region has 12 residues. CDR3 DNA: TGTGCCAGCAGTCATACATACAATGAGCAGTTCTTC. Protein product: CASSHTYNEQFF.

V and J are TRBV2 and TRBJ2-7; 7 bases are shared with TRBD1. The V gene's germline CDR1 is SNHLY and CDR2 FYNNEI. V trimming: 11 bases; J trimming: 3 bases; junction bases outside the gene matches: 7. This CDR3 region has 12 residues. CDR3 sequence (DNA): TGTGCCCTCGGGGACAGAGGCTACGAGCAGTACTTC. This codes for CALGDRGYEQYF.

CDR3 loop: CSGRQTNYGYTF. For the CDR3, the DNA is TGCAGCGGGCGACAAACTAACTATGGCTACACCTTC. The genes are TRBV29-1 and TRBJ1-2; D not certain. This CDR3 spans 12 amino acids. The germline gives CDR1 SQVTM, CDR2 ANQGSEA. V shed 7 bases and J shed 0 bases, with 9 bases lying between them. Together with reference TRBV29-1 and TRBJ1-2, the CDR3 gives the full variable domain: SAVISQKPSRDICQRGTSLTIQCQVDSQVTMMFWYRQQPGQSLTLIATANQGSEATYESGFVIDKFPISRPNLTFSTLTVSNMSPEDSSIYLCSGRQTNYGYTFGSGTRLTVV.

The chain links TRBV7-6 to TRBJ2-1; 7 nucleotides align to TRBD1. V lost 5 bases to trimming and J lost 0 bases; unmatched junction nucleotides: 7. Germline CDR1 SGHVS, CDR2 FNYEAQ. The CDR3 runs 16 residues. CDR3 loop: CASSQGQTSSYNEQFF. The CDR3 region has the DNA TGTGCCAGCAGCCAGGGACAGACGAGCTCCTACAATGAGCAGTTCTTC. Complete variable domain (other parts from reference TRBV7-6 and TRBJ2-1): GAGVSQSPRYKVTKRGQDVALRCDPISGHVSLYWYRQALGQGPEFLTYFNYEAQQDKSGLPNDRFSAERPEGSISTLTIQRTEQRDSAMYRCASSQGQTSSYNEQFFGPGTRLTVL.